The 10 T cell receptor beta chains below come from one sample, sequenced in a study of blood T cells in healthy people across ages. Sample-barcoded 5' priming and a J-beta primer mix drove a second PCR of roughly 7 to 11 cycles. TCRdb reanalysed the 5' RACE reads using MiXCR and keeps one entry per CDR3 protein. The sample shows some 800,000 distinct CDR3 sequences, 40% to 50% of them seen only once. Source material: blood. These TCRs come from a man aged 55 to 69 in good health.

The CDR3 DNA follows: TGTGCCAGCAGTTACGTCGGACAGGCCAAAAACATTCAGTACTTC. As protein: CASSYVGQAKNIQYF. The genes are TRBV6-6 and TRBJ2-4, with a weak D call TRBD1 (6 bases). Germline CDR1 is MNHNY and CDR2 is SVGAGI (reference sequence). Deletions cut 2 bases from V and 1 base from J, with 9 bases between. The CDR3 is made up of 15 amino acids.

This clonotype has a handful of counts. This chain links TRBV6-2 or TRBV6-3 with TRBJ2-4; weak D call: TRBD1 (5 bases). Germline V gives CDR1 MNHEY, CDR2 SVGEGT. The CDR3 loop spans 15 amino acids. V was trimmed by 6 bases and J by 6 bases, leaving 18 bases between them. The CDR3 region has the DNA TGTGCCAGCAGCCCTTATGGTGGGGCCGGAAACATTCAGTACTTC. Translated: CASSPYGGAGNIQYF.

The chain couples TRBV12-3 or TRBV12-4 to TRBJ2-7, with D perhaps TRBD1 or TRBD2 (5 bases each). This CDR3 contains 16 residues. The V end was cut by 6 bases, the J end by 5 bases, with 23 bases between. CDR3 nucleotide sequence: TGTGCCAGCAGCCGGGACCGCAAAATGGTGGTTCACGAGCAGTACTTC. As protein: CASSRDRKMVVHEQYF.

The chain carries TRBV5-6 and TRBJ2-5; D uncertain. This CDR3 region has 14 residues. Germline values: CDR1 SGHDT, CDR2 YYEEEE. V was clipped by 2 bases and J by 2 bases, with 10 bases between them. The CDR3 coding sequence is TGTGCCAGCAGCTTTCGAGGAACACAAGAGACCCAGTACTTC. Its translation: CASSFRGTQETQYF.

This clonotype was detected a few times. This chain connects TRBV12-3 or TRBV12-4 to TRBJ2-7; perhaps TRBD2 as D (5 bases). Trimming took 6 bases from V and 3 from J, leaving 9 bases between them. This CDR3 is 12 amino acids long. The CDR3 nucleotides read TGTGCCAGCAGCGCCGACTACTACGAGCAGTACTTC. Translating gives CASSADYYEQYF.

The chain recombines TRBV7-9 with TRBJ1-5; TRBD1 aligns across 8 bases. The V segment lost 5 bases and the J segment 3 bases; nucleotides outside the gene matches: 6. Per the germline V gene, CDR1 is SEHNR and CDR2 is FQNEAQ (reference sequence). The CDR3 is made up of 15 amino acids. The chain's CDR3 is CASSPGQGANQPQHF. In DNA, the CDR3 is TGTGCCAGCAGCCCCGGGCAGGGGGCCAATCAGCCCCAGCATTTT.

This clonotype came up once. The CDR3 reads CSARGRGSGTQYF. For the CDR3, the DNA is TGCAGTGCTAGAGGGAGGGGTAGCGGTACGCAGTATTTT. V and J are TRBV20-1 and TRBJ2-3; maybe TRBD2 (6 bases). Germline V CDR1 and CDR2: DFQATT, SNEGSKA (reference sequence). The CDR3 extends over 13 amino acids. Trimming left V 1 base short and J 8 bases short, with 13 bases between.

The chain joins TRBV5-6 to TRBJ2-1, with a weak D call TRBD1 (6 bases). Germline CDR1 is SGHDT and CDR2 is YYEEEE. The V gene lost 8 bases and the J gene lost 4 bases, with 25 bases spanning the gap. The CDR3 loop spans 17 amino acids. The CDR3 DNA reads TGTGCCAGGAGCCCATTTTTACAGGGATTGAATTACAATGAGCAGTTCTTC. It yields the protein CARSPFLQGLNYNEQFF.

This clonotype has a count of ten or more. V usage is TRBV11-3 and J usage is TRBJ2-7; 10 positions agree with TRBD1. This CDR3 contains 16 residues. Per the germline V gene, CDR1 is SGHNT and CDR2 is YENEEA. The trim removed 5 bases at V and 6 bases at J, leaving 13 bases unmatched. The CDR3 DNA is TGTGCCAGCAGCATTATCGCCCCGGGACAGGGGATCGAGCAGTACTTC. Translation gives CASSIIAPGQGIEQYF. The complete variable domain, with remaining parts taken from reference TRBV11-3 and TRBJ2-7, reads EAGVVQSPRYKIIEKKQPVAFWCNPISGHNTLYWYLQNLGQGPELLIRYENEEAVDDSQLPKDRFSAERLKGVDSTLKIQPAELGDSAVYLCASSIIAPGQGIEQYFGPGTRLTVT.

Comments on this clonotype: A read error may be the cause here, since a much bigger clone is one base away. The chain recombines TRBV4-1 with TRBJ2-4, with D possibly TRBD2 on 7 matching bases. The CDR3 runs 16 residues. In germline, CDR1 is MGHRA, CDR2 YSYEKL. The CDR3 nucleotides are TGCGCCAGCAACCAAGGAGGGACGGCGGGGGCTGACATTCAGTACTTC. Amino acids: CASNQGGTAGADIQYF.